The 18 T cell receptor beta chains in this list originate from one sample, sequenced in a study of T cells in localized non-small cell lung cancer. TCRdb's copy holds only in-frame clones and misses some; the assay was immunoSEQ multiplex PCR. The sample records under 50,000 clones, about 88% being singletons. The specimen was PBMCs, collected before any cancer treatment. These TCRs come from a man between 40 and 75 years old with stage II lung adenocarcinoma.

The CDR3 coding sequence is TGTGCCAGCAGCTTCGAGAGCACAGATACGCAGTATTTT. Amino acids: CASSFESTDTQYF. The rearrangement links TRBV11-2 to TRBJ2-3; D ambiguous. From germline, CDR1 is SGHAT and CDR2 FQNNGV. V lost 3 bases, J lost 0 bases, and 4 bases lay in between. CDR3 length: 13 residues.

This sequence joins TRBV5-4 and TRBJ2-7; no reliable D call. The CDR3 spans 14 residues. The germline V gene has CDR1 SGHNT and CDR2 YYREEE (reference sequence). The ends were cut back, 4 bases at V and 3 bases at J, with 14 bases in the middle. CDR3 sequence: CASSAGPDGYEQYF. The CDR3 DNA is TGTGCCAGCAGCGCCGGACCGGACGGCTACGAGCAGTACTTC. The full variable domain, its missing parts supplied by reference TRBV5-4 and TRBJ2-7, is ETGVTQSPTHLIKTRGQQVTLRCSSQSGHNTVSWYQQALGQGPQFIFQYYREEENGRGNFPPRFSGLQFPNYSSELNVNALELDDSALYLCASSAGPDGYEQYFGPGTRLTVT.

The rearrangement uses TRBV4-1 and TRBJ1-6; TRBD1 might be the D (6 bases). Germline-derived CDR1 and CDR2 are MGHRA and YSYEKL. The CDR3 is 16 residues long. With 1 base removed from V and 3 bases from J, the gap between germline ends came to 10 bases. CDR3 protein: CASSQGQEHYNSPLHF. Here the CDR3 DNA reads TGCGCCAGCAGCCAAGGACAGGAGCACTATAATTCACCCCTCCACTTT.

The J gene is TRBJ2-3, the V gene TRBV7-7; possible D gene TRBD2, 6 bases. Germline V CDR1 and CDR2: SSHAT, FNYEAQ (reference sequence). Trimming pared 5 bases from V and 1 base from J, leaving 7 bases between. This CDR3 region has 13 residues. CDR3: CASSGGGTDTQYF. The DNA of the CDR3 is TGTGCCAGCAGCGGAGGGGGCACAGATACGCAGTATTTT.

The chain has TRBV11-2 and TRBJ1-1, with D tentatively TRBD1 (5 bases). The V end lost 7 bases, the J end lost 3 bases, and 15 bases lay between the germline ends. The germline CDR1 and CDR2 sequences are SGHAT and FQNNGV. The CDR3 consists of 14 residues. The CDR3 here is CASNPQGQYTEAFF. In DNA, the CDR3 is TGTGCCAGCAATCCCCAGGGCCAATACACTGAAGCTTTCTTT.

The genes are TRBV11-1 and TRBJ2-7; D remains unclear. CDR3 size: 14 residues. V shed 6 bases and J shed 2 bases, with 14 bases lying between them. Germline V gives CDR1 SGHAT, CDR2 FQDESV (reference sequence). The CDR3 region has the DNA TGTGCCAGCAGTCCCGTCGCTTCAGCCTACGAGCAGTACTTC. Its translation is CASSPVASAYEQYF.

With regard to this clone: Other DNA sequences in this sample translate to the same CDR3. The V and J genes are TRBV5-6 and TRBJ1-5, with no clear D. Germline loops: CDR1 SGHDT, CDR2 YYEEEE. CDR3 length: 14 residues. The ends were cut back, 3 bases at V and 0 bases at J, with 7 bases in the middle. The CDR3 region has the DNA TGTGCCAGCAGCTGGGGTTATAGCAATCAGCCCCAGCATTTT. Encoded protein: CASSWGYSNQPQHF.

The rearrangement joins TRBV7-2 to TRBJ2-7, with D possibly matching TRBD2 (5 bases). V lost 0 bases and J lost 3, with 12 bases in between. This CDR3 region has 15 residues. Germline V gives CDR1 SGHTA, CDR2 FQGNSA. CDR3 protein: CASSLATGWVYEQYF. The CDR3 coding sequence is TGTGCCAGCAGCTTAGCTACGGGATGGGTCTACGAGCAGTACTTC.

The V gene is TRBV19, the J gene TRBJ1-1, with TRBD1 matching 8 bases. The CDR3 loop spans 13 amino acids. Trimming at V came to 7 bases and at J to 7 bases, leaving 8 bases not matched to a gene. Germline assignment: CDR1 LNHDA and CDR2 SQIVND (reference sequence). Here the CDR3 reads CASNPTTGVEAFF. CDR3 DNA: TGTGCCAGTAACCCGACGACAGGGGTTGAAGCTTTCTTT.

V gene TRBV27 combines with J gene TRBJ2-1; TRBD1 matches at 12 bases. Trimming at V came to 0 bases and at J to 8 bases, leaving 2 bases not matched to a gene. Germline CDR1 and CDR2: MNHEY and SMNVEV (reference sequence). The CDR3 runs 15 residues. CDR3 sequence: CASSLSGTGGYEQFF. The DNA of the CDR3 is TGTGCCAGCAGTTTATCCGGGACAGGGGGCTATGAGCAGTTCTTC.

This chain connects TRBV10-2 to TRBJ2-1, with D tentatively TRBD1 (5 bases). Trimming took off 0 bases at V and 0 bases at J, with 15 bases between the two ends. Germline V gene lookup returns CDR1 WSHSY and CDR2 SAAADI. The CDR3 runs 18 residues. The DNA for the CDR3 is TGCGCCAGCAGTGAGTCAGGGGTAGGCCTGAGCTCCTACAATGAGCAGTTCTTC. It translates to CASSESGVGLSSYNEQFF.

As to this clone: Its ends do not fully match the called genes, so a read error is possible. The rearrangement links TRBV5-6 to TRBJ1-2, with D tentatively TRBD1 (6 bases). Germline values: CDR1 SGHDT, CDR2 YYEEEE. This CDR3 region has 13 residues. The CDR3 coding sequence is TGTGCCGGCAGTCTGGACAGCTTCCGGGGCTACACCTTC. Encoded protein: CAGSLDSFRGYTF. Combining the CDR3 with reference TRBV5-6 and TRBJ1-2 gives the whole variable domain DAGVTQSPTHLIKTRGQQVTLRCSPKSGHDTVSWYQQALGQGPQFIFQYYEEEERQRGNFPDRFSGHQFPNYSSELNVNALLLGDSALYLCAGSLDSFRGYTFGSGTRLTVV.

The chain carries TRBV7-6 and TRBJ1-2; 8 bases are a match to TRBD1. Germline V lookup: CDR1 SGHVS, CDR2 FNYEAQ. The CDR3 runs to 15 residues. Trimming took 5 bases from V and 0 from J; bases not matched to a gene: 5. In DNA form, the CDR3 reads TGTGCCAGCAGCCCAGGACAGGGCCCTAACTATGGCTACACCTTC. This gives the protein CASSPGQGPNYGYTF. The full variable domain, rest sourced from reference TRBV7-6 and TRBJ1-2, is GAGVSQSPRYKVTKRGQDVALRCDPISGHVSLYWYRQALGQGPEFLTYFNYEAQQDKSGLPNDRFSAERPEGSISTLTIQRTEQRDSAMYRCASSPGQGPNYGYTFGSGTRLTVV.

This clone came up once. V usage is TRBV9 and J usage is TRBJ2-5, with D possibly matching TRBD1 (6 bases). Germline CDR1 SGDLS, CDR2 YYNGEE. The V end lost 4 bases, the J end lost 2 bases, and 9 bases lay between the germline ends. The CDR3 contains 13 residues. CDR3 residues: CASSPGTQETQYF. CDR3 in DNA: TGTGCCAGCAGCCCAGGGACACAAGAGACCCAGTACTTC.

The chain links TRBV25-1 to TRBJ1-6; the D gene is possibly TRBD1 (6 bases). Deletions cut 1 base from V and 0 bases from J, with 10 bases between. The CDR3 is 17 residues long. In germline, CDR1 is MGHDK, CDR2 SYGVNS. CDR3 sequence: CASSEFRGGSYNSPLHF. The CDR3 DNA reads as TGTGCCAGCAGTGAATTCAGGGGCGGCTCCTATAATTCACCCCTCCACTTT.

The V call is TRBV15, the J call TRBJ2-3; TRBD2 matches at 11 bases. CDR1 LNHNV and CDR2 YYDKDF come from the germline V gene (reference sequence). The CDR3 is made up of 17 amino acids. With 1 base clipped from V and 6 bases from J, the junction kept 9 bases outside the gene matches. The CDR3 region has the DNA TGTGCCACCAGCAGAGTCCCGGGACTAGCGGATTTCGATACGCAGTATTTT. This gives the protein CATSRVPGLADFDTQYF.

This sequence joins TRBV7-3 and TRBJ2-3; 8 bases line up with TRBD1. The J segment lost 5 bases and the V segment lost 1 base, leaving 5 bases of the junction unmatched. The CDR3 extends over 15 amino acids. The germline gives CDR1 SGHTA, CDR2 FQGTGA. The CDR3, as DNA: TGTGCCAGCAGCTTAAACCCAGGGGGCGAAGATACGCAGTATTTT. Its protein product is CASSLNPGGEDTQYF.

The chain carries TRBV11-2 and TRBJ1-5; D possibly corresponds to TRBD1 (6 bases). From germline, CDR1 is SGHAT and CDR2 FQNNGV. Trimming removed 4 bases from V and 7 bases from J, with 8 bases in between. The CDR3 is 12 residues long. The CDR3 region has the DNA TGTGCCAGCAGCTCTCAGGGGCAGCCCCAGCATTTT. As protein: CASSSQGQPQHF.